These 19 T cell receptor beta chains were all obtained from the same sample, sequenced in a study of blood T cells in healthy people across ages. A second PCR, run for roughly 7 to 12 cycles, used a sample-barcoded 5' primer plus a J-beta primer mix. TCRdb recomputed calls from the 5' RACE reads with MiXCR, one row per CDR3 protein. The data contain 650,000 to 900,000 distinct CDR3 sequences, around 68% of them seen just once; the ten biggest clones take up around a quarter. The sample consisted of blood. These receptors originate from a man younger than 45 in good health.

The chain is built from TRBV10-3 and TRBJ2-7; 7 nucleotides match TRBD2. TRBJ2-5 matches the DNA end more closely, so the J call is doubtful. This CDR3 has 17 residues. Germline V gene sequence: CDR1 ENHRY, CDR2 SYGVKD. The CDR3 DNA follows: TGTGCCATCAGTGAGACACCGGGACTAACCCCTCGGGAGACCCAGTACTTC. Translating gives CAISETPGLTPRETQYF.

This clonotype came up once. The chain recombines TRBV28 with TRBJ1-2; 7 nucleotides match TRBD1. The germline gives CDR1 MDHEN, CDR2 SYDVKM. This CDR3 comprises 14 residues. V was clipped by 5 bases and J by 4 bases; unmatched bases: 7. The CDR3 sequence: CASSVGDRLYGYTF. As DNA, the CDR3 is TGTGCCAGCAGTGTGGGGGACAGACTCTATGGCTACACCTTC.

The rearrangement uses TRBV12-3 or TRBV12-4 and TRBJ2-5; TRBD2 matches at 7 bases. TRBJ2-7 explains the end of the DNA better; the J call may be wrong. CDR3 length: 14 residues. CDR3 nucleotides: TGTGCCAGCAGTTTGGGACTAACTACCAGCGAGCAGTACTTC. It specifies CASSLGLTTSEQYF.

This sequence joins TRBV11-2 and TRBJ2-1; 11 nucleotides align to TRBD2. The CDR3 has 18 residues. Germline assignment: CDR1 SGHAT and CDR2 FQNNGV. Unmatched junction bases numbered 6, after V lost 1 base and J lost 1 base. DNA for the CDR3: TGTGCCAGCAGCTTAGGGCCTAGCGGGGGGACTTCCTACAATGAGCAGTTCTTC. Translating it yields CASSLGPSGGTSYNEQFF.

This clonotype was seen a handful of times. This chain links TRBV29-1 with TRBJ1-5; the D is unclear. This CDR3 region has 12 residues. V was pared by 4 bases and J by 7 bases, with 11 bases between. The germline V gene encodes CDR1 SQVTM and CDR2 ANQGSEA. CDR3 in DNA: TGCAGCGTTGTGGTTGAGGGACAGCCCCAGCATTTT. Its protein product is CSVVVEGQPQHF.

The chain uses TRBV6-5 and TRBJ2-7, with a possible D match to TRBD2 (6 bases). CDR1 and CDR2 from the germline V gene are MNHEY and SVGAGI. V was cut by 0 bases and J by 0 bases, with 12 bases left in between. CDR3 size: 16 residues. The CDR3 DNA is TGTGCCAGCAGTTACTCTACGGGGGTCGTCTCCTACGAGCAGTACTTC. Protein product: CASSYSTGVVSYEQYF.

CDR3 loop: CAKNGPDTQYF. The CDR3 region has the DNA TGTGCTAAGAACGGGCCAGATACGCAGTATTTT. V is TRBV28 and J is TRBJ2-3; no reliable D call. The germline CDR1 and CDR2 sequences are MDHEN and SYDVKM. The CDR3 has 11 amino acids.

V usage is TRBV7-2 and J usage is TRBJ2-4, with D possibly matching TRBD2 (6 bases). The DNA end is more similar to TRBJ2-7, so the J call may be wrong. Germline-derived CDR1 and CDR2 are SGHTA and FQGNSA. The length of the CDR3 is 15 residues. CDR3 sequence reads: CASSKGPPTSTEQYF. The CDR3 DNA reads TGTGCCAGCAGCAAAGGCCCCCCCACTAGCACCGAGCAGTACTTC.

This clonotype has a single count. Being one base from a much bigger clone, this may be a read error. For the CDR3, the DNA is TGCGCCAGCAGCTTGGAGACAGGGCGGAGGTACGAGCAGTACTTC. Protein product: CASSLETGRRYEQYF. V is TRBV5-1 and J is TRBJ2-7, with 7 nucleotides matching TRBD1. There are 15 residues in the CDR3. The J segment lost 4 bases and the V segment lost 0 bases, leaving 7 bases of the junction unmatched. Germline lookup yields CDR1 SGHRS and CDR2 YFSETQ.

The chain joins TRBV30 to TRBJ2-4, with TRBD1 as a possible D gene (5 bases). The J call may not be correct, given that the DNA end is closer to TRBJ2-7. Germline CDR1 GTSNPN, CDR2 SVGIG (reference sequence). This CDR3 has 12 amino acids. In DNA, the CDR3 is TGTGCCTGGGCAGACAGCTTTTACGAGCAGTACTTC. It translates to CAWADSFYEQYF.

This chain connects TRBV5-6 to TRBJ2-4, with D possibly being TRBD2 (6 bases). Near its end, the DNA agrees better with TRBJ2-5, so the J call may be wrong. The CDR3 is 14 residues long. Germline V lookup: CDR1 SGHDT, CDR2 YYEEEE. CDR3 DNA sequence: TGTGCCAGCAGCTCGTTTCTGGGGAGGGAGACCCAGTACTTC. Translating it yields CASSSFLGRETQYF.

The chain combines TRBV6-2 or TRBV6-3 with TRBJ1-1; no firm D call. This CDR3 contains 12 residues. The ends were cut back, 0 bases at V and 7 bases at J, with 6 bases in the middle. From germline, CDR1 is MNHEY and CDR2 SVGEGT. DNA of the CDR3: TGTGCCAGCAGTTACTCCCGGTTTGAAGCTTTCTTT. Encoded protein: CASSYSRFEAFF.

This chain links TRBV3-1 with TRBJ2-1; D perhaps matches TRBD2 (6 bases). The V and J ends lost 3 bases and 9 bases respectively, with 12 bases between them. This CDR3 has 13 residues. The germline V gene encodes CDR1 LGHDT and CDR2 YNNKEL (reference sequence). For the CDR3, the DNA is TGTGCCAGCAGCCAGCTTGTGGGGGGTGAGCAGTTCTTC. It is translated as CASSQLVGGEQFF.

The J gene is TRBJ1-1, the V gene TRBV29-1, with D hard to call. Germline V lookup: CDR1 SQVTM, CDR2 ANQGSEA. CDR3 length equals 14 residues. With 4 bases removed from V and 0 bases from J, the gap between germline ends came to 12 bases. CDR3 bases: TGCAGCGTTGCACTGGGGATCCTGAACACTGAAGCTTTCTTT. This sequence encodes CSVALGILNTEAFF.

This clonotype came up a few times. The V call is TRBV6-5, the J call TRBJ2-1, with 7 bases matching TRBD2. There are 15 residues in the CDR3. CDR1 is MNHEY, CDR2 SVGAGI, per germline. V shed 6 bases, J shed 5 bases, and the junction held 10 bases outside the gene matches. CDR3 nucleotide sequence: TGTGCCAGCAGCTACGCGGGGGAAGTTAACAATGAGCAGTTCTTC. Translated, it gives CASSYAGEVNNEQFF.

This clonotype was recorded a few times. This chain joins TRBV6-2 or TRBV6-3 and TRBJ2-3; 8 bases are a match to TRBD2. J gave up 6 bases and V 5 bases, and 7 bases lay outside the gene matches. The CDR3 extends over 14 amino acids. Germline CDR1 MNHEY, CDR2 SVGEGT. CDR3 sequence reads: CASSRGLVGDTQYF. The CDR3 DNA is TGTGCCAGCAGTAGGGGACTAGTGGGCGATACGCAGTATTTT.

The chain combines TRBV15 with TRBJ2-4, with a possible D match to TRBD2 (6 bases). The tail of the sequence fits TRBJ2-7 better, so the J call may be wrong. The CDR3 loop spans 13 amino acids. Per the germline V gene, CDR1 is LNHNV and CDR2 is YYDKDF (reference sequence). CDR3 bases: TGTGCCACCAGGTTGGACTACTCCTACGAGCAGTACTTC. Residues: CATRLDYSYEQYF.

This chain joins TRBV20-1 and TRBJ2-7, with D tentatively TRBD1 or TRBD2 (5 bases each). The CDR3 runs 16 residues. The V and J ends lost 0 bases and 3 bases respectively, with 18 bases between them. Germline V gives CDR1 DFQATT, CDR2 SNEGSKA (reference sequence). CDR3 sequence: CSARDSVRQTIYEQYF. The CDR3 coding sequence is TGCAGTGCTAGAGATAGCGTACGACAGACTATCTACGAGCAGTACTTC.

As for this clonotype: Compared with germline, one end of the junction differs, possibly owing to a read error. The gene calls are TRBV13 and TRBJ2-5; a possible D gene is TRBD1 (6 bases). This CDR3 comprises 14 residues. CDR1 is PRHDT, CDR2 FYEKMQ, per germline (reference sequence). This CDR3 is CANSLAGAQETQYF. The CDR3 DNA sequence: TGTGCCAACAGCTTAGCAGGGGCTCAAGAGACCCAGTACTTC.